This T cell receptor (beta chain) was identified in a study of blood T cell repertoires in COVID-19. Study-wide background: Acute-phase and convalescent COVID-19 samples originated in the United States, Italy and Spain. The analysed material was cDNA or gDNA that came from T cells, B-cell-depleted T cells, or PBMCs.

From germline, CDR1 is MGHRA and CDR2 YSYEKL. V lost 1 base, J lost 7 bases, and 4 bases lay in between. This CDR3 contains 12 residues. Per the authors' pipeline: How many nucleated cells were present was estimated from reference gene primer amplification. Clones were read by immunoSEQ multiplex PCR, and TCRdb kept only the in-frame ones, dropping some. V and J calls and clone size follow that table, whereas D and trimming were derived from the DNA. The sample has roughly 700,000 clones, about 90% seen once. Sample: peripheral blood. The receptor was derived from a woman under 30 with acute or convalescent COVID-19. The rearrangement uses TRBV4-1 and TRBJ2-2; D is undetermined. The CDR3 nucleotides read TGCGCCAGCAGCCAAGCCATCGGGGAGCTGTTTTTT. Protein product: CASSQAIGELFF.